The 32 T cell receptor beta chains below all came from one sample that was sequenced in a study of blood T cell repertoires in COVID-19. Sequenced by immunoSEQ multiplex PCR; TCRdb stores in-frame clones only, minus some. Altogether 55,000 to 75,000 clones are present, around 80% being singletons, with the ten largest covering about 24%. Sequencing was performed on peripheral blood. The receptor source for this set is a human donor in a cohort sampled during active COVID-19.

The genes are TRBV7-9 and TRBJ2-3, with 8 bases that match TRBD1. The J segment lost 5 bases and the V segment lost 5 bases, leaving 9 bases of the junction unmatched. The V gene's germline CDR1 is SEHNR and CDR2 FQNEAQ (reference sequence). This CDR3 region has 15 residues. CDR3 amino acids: CASSPGQGARDTQYF. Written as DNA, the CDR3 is TGTGCCAGCAGCCCCGGGCAGGGGGCAAGAGATACGCAGTATTTT.

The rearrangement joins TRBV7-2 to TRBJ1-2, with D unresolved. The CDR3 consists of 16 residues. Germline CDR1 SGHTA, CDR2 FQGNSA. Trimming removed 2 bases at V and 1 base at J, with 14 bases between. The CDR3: CASSLRSADNNYGYTF. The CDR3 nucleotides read TGTGCCAGCAGCTTACGGAGCGCCGATAATAACTATGGCTACACCTTC.

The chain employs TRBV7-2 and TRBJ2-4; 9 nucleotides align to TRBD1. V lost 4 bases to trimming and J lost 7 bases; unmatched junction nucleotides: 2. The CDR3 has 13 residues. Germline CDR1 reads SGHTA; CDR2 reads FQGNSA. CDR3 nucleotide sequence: TGTGCCAGCAGCTATGGGACAGGGAACATTCAGTACTTC. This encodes CASSYGTGNIQYF.

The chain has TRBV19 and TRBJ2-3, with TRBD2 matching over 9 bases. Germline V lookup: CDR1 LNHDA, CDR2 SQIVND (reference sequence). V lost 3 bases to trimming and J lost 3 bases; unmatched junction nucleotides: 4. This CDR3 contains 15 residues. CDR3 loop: CASSMAGGRTDTQYF. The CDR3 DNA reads TGTGCCAGTAGTATGGCGGGGGGGCGGACAGATACGCAGTATTTT.

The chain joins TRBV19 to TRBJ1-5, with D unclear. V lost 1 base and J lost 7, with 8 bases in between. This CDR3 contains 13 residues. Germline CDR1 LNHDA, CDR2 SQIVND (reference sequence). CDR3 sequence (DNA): TGTGCCAGTAGTATAGTACCGCGGCAGCCCCAGCATTTT. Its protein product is CASSIVPRQPQHF. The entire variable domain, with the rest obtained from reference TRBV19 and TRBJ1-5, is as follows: DGGITQSPKYLFRKEGQNVTLSCEQNLNHDAMYWYRQDPGQGLRLIYYSQIVNDFQKGDIAEGYSVSREKKESFPLTVTSAQKNPTAFYLCASSIVPRQPQHFGDGTRLSIL.

CDR3 in DNA: TGTGCCAGCAGCTTCCGGCGAAGGACAGGGGAGCAAGAGACCCAGTACTTC. It codes for CASSFRRRTGEQETQYF. The rearrangement links TRBV13 to TRBJ2-5; 9 bases line up with TRBD1. Per the germline V gene, CDR1 is PRHDT and CDR2 is FYEKMQ (reference sequence). J gave up 2 bases and V 3 bases, and 10 bases lay outside the gene matches. This CDR3 is built from 17 residues.

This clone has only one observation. The CDR3 DNA is TGCGCCAGCAGTGAGTCCCAGGCCGGGAAAGAGACCCAGTACTTC. Amino acids: CASSESQAGKETQYF. This chain uses TRBV10-2 with TRBJ2-5; D is perhaps TRBD2 (5 bases). V gave up 0 bases and J gave up 3 bases, with 11 bases separating them. This CDR3 region has 15 residues. Germline CDR1 is WSHSY and CDR2 is SAAADI.

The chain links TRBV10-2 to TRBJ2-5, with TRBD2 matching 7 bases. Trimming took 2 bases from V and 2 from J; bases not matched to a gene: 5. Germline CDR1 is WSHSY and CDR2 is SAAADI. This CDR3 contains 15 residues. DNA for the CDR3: TGCGCCAGCAGTGAGCGGGGGGAAATTCAAGAGACCCAGTACTTC. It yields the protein CASSERGEIQETQYF.

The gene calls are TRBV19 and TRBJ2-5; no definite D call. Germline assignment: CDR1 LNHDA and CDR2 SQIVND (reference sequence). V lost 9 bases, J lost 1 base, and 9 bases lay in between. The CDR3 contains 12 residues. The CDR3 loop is CASGSRQETQYF. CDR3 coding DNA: TGTGCCAGCGGGTCCCGCCAAGAGACCCAGTACTTC.

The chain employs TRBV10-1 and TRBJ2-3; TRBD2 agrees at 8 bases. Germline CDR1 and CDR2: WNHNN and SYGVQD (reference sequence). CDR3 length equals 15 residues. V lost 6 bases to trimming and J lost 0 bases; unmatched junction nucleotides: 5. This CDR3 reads CASSEAGASTDTQYF. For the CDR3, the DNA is TGCGCCAGCAGCGAAGCGGGGGCTAGCACAGATACGCAGTATTTT.

CDR3 DNA sequence: TGTGCCAGCAGTAGCGGGGGGGCAAGAAATGAGCAGTTCTTC. Protein sequence: CASSSGGARNEQFF. The J gene is TRBJ2-1, the V gene TRBV27; 10 nucleotides line up with TRBD2. Germline assignment: CDR1 MNHEY and CDR2 SMNVEV (reference sequence). V shed 5 bases, J shed 7 bases, and the junction held 5 bases outside the gene matches. CDR3 size: 14 residues.

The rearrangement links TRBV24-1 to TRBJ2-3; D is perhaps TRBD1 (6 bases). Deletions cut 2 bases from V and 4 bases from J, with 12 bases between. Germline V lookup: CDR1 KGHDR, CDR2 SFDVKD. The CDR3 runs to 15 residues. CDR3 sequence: CATSDSYRVADTQYF. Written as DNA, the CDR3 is TGTGCCACCAGTGATTCCTACAGGGTAGCAGATACGCAGTATTTT.

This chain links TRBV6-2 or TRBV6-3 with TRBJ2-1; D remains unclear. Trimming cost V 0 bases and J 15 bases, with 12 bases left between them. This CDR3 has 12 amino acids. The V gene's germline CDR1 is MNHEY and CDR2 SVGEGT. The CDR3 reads CASSYSSSFPFF. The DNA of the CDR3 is TGTGCCAGCAGTTACTCGTCGTCTTTTCCGTTCTTC.

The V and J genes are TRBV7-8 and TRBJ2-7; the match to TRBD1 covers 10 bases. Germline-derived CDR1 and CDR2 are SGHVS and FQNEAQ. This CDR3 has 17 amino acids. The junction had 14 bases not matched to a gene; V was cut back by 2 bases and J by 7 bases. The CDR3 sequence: CASSLSDRDRGLGEQYF. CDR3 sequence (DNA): TGTGCCAGCAGCTTAAGCGACCGGGACAGGGGACTAGGAGAGCAGTACTTC.

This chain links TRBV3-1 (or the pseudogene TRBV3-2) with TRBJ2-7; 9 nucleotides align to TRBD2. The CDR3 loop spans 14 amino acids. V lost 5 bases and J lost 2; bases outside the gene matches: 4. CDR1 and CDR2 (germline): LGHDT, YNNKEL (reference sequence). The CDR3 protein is CASSSGTSTYEQYF. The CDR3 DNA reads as TGTGCCAGCAGCTCCGGGACTAGCACCTACGAGCAGTACTTC.

CDR3 nucleotides: TGCAGCGTTGAAGGGGGCGGGAGGGCCCCCTACAATGAGCAGTTCTTC. The encoded protein is CSVEGGGRAPYNEQFF. V and J are TRBV29-1 and TRBJ2-1; 9 nucleotides match TRBD2. CDR3 length: 16 residues. V was clipped by 1 base and J by 2 bases; unmatched bases: 6. The germline CDR1 and CDR2 sequences are SQVTM and ANQGSEA.

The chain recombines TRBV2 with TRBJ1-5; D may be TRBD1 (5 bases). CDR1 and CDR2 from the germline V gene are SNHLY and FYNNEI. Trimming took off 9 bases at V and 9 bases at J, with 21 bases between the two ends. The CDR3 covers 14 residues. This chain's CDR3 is CARNIDRSKRPQHF. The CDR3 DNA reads TGTGCCAGGAACATAGACAGATCTAAGCGGCCCCAGCATTTT.

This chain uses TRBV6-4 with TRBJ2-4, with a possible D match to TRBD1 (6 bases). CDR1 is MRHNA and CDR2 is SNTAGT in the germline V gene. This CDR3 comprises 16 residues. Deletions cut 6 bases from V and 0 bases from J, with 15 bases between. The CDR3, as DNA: TGTGCCAGCAGCCGAAGGGACACTTTAGCCAAAAACATTCAGTACTTC. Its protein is CASSRRDTLAKNIQYF.

CDR3 amino acids: CASTIAGGLNEQFF. The CDR3 DNA sequence: TGTGCCAGCACCATAGCGGGGGGTCTCAATGAGCAGTTCTTC. V usage is TRBV28 and J usage is TRBJ2-1; TRBD2 matches at 10 bases. With 7 bases clipped from V and 6 bases from J, the junction kept 6 bases outside the gene matches. The CDR3 covers 14 residues. Germline V gene sequence: CDR1 MDHEN, CDR2 SYDVKM.

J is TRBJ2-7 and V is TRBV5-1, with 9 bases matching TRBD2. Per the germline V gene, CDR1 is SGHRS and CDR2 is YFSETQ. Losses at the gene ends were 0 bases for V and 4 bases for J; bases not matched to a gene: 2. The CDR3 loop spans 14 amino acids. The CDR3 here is CASSLGSGRYEQYF. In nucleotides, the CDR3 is TGCGCCAGCAGCTTGGGGAGCGGGAGGTACGAGCAGTACTTC. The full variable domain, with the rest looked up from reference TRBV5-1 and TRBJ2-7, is KAGVTQTPRYLIKTRGQQVTLSCSPISGHRSVSWYQQTPGQGLQFLFEYFSETQRNKGNFPGRFSGRQFSNSRSEMNVSTLELGDSALYLCASSLGSGRYEQYFGPGTRLTVT.

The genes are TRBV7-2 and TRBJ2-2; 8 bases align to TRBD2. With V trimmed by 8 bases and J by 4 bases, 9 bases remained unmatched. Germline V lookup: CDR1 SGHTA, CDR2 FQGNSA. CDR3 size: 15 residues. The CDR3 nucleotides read TGTGCCAGCTTTCCTTGGAGCGGGGGCACCGGGGAGCTGTTTTTT. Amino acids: CASFPWSGGTGELFF.

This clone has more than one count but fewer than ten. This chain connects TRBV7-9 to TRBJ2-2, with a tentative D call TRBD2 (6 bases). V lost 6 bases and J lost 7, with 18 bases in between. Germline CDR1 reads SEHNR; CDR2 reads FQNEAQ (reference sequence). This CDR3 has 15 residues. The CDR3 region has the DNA TGTGCCAGCAGGCGAACGGGAGTTGATGGCGGGGAGCTGTTTTTT. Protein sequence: CASRRTGVDGGELFF.

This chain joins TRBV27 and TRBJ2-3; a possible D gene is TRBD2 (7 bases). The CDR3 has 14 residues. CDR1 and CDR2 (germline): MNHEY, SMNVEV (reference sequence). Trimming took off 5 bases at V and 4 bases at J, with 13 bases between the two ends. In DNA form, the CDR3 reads TGTGCCAGCAGTATCGGGGGGCTTGCAGATACGCAGTATTTT. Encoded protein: CASSIGGLADTQYF.

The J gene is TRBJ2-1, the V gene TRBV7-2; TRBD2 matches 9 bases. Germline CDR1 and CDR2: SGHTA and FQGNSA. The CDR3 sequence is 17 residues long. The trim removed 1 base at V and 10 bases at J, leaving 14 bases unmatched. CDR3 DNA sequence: TGTGCCAGCAGCTTAGAGGCTAGCGGGGCAAAAGCTACCGAGCAGTTCTTC. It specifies CASSLEASGAKATEQFF.

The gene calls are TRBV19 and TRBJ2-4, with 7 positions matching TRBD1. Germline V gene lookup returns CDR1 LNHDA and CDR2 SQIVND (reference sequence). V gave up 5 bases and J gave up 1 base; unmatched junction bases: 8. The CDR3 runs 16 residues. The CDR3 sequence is CASSGREQGAKNIQYF. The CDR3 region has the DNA TGTGCCAGTAGTGGAAGGGAACAGGGGGCCAAAAACATTCAGTACTTC. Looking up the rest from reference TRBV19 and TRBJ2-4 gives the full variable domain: DGGITQSPKYLFRKEGQNVTLSCEQNLNHDAMYWYRQDPGQGLRLIYYSQIVNDFQKGDIAEGYSVSREKKESFPLTVTSAQKNPTAFYLCASSGREQGAKNIQYFGAGTRLSVL.

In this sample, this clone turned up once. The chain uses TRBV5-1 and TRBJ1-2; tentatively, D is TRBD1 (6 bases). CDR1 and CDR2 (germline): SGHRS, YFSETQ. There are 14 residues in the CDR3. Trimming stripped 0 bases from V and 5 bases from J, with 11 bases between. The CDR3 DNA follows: TGCGCCAGCAGCTTGGGGCACAGGGAATATGGCTACACCTTC. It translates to CASSLGHREYGYTF.

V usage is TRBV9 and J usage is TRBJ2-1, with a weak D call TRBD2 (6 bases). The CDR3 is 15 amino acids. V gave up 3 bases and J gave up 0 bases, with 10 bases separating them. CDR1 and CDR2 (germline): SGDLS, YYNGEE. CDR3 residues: CASSAVDYSYNEQFF. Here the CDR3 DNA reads TGTGCCAGCAGCGCAGTGGACTACTCCTACAATGAGCAGTTCTTC.

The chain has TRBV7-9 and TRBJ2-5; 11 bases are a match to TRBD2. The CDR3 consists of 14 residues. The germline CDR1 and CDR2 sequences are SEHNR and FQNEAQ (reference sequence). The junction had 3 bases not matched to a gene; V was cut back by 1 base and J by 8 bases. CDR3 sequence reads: CASSLVTSGGTQYF. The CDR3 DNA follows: TGTGCCAGCAGCTTAGTAACTAGCGGGGGTACCCAGTACTTC.

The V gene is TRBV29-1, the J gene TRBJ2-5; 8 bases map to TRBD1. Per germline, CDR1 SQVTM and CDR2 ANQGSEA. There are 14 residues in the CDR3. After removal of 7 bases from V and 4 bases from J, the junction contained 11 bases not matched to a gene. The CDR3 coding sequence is TGCAGCGCCGGGGGCAGGGGGCGTGGAGAGACCCAGTACTTC. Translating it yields CSAGGRGRGETQYF.

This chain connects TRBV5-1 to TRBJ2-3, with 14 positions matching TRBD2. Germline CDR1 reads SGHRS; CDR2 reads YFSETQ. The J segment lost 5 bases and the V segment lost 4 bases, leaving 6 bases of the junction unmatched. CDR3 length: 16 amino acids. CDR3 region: CASSRGTSGSGDTQYF. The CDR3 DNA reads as TGCGCCAGCAGCCGCGGGACTAGCGGGAGTGGAGATACGCAGTATTTT.

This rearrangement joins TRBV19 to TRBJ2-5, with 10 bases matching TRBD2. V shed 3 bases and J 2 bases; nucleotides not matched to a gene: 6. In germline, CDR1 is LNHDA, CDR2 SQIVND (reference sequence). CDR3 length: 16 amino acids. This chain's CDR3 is CASSMSSGRVQETQYF. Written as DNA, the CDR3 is TGTGCCAGTAGTATGTCGAGCGGGAGGGTACAAGAGACCCAGTACTTC.

The CDR3 region has the DNA TGTGCCAGCAGCTTGGAGACTAGCGGGAGTGCAGATACGCAGTATTTT. This sequence encodes CASSLETSGSADTQYF. The V call is TRBV5-4, the J call TRBJ2-3; TRBD2 matches 12 bases. V shed 0 bases, J shed 4 bases, and the junction held 3 bases outside the gene matches. In germline, CDR1 is SGHNT, CDR2 YYREEE (reference sequence). The CDR3 sequence is 16 residues long.